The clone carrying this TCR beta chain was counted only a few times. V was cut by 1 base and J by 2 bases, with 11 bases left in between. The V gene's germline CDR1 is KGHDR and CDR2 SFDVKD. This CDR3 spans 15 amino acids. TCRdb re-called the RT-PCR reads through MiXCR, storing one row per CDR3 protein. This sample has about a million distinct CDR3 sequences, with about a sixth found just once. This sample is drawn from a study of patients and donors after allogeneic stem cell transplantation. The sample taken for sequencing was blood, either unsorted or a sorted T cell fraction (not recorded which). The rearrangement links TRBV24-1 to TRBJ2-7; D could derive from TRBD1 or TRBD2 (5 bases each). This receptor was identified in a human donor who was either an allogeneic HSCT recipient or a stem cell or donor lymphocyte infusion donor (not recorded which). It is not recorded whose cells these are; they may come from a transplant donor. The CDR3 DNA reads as TGTGCCACCAGTGATTTCAGGGACGGTGCCTACGAGCAGTACTTC. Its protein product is CATSDFRDGAYEQYF.